The 22 T cell receptor beta chains in this list originate from one sample, sequenced in a study of cytomegalovirus exposure and HLA in healthy donors. Primers: 60 Vbeta forward and 13 Jbeta reverse. Libraries were prepared by immunoSEQ multiplex PCR; TCRdb keeps only in-frame clonotypes and omits some of them. The sample comprises roughly 190,000 clones, roughly 84% of which are singletons, and around 3% rests with the top ten. Sequences were obtained from PBMCs. The receptors were gathered from a woman aged 45-60 years in good health and CMV-seropositive.

V gene TRBV7-9 combines with J gene TRBJ2-5; a possible D gene is TRBD1 (6 bases). The ends were cut back, 1 base at V and 2 bases at J, with 11 bases in the middle. Germline V gene data show CDR1 as SEHNR and CDR2 as FQNEAQ (reference sequence). The CDR3 is 15 residues long. CDR3 DNA: TGTGCCAGCAGCTTAGGAGGGACACCACAAGAGACCCAGTACTTC. As protein: CASSLGGTPQETQYF. The whole variable domain, filled in from reference TRBV7-9 and TRBJ2-5, reads DTGVSQNPRHKITKRGQNVTFRCDPISEHNRLYWYRQTLGQGPEFLTYFQNEAQLEKSRLLSDRFSAERPKGSFSTLEIQRTEQGDSAMYLCASSLGGTPQETQYFGPGTRLLVL.

The V and J genes are TRBV14 and TRBJ1-1; D is undetermined. Trimming took off 0 bases at V and 6 bases at J, with 17 bases between the two ends. The V gene's germline CDR1 is SGHDN and CDR2 FVKESK. The CDR3 extends over 16 amino acids. CDR3 sequence reads: CASSQEVRDKGSEAFF. The CDR3 nucleotides read TGTGCCAGCAGCCAAGAGGTGAGGGATAAAGGGTCTGAAGCTTTCTTT.

The chain joins TRBV29-1 to TRBJ1-4; D is perhaps TRBD1 (5 bases). CDR1 is SQVTM and CDR2 is ANQGSEA in the germline V gene. CDR3 size: 14 residues. The V and J ends lost 5 bases and 11 bases respectively, with 21 bases between them. As DNA, the CDR3 is TGCAGCGTTTCTGGGGCCCCAGGGTTAGAGAAACTGTTTTTT. It specifies CSVSGAPGLEKLFF.

This chain links TRBV2 with TRBJ1-5; D unresolved. The V and J ends lost 3 bases and 3 bases respectively, with 3 bases between them. The CDR3 runs to 12 residues. The germline V gene encodes CDR1 SNHLY and CDR2 FYNNEI. The CDR3 DNA reads as TGTGCCAGCAGTGACGTCAATCAGCCCCAGCATTTT. Amino acid sequence: CASSDVNQPQHF.

This clone appeared once. This chain connects TRBV9 to TRBJ2-1, with unresolved D. Deletions cut 1 base from V and 8 bases from J, with 4 bases between. Germline V gene data show CDR1 as SGDLS and CDR2 as YYNGEE. The CDR3 covers 11 residues. The CDR3 spells CASSVYYEQFF. The CDR3 DNA follows: TGTGCCAGCAGCGTATACTATGAGCAGTTCTTC. Combining the CDR3 with reference TRBV9 and TRBJ2-1 gives the whole variable domain DSGVTQTPKHLITATGQRVTLRCSPRSGDLSVYWYQQSLDQGLQFLIQYYNGEERAKGNILERFSAQQFPDLHSELNLSSLELGDSALYFCASSVYYEQFFGPGTRLTVL.

The chain joins TRBV19 to TRBJ1-1; 8 bases align to TRBD1. Trimming removed 7 bases from V and 3 bases from J; junction bases left unmatched: 10. CDR3 length: 15 residues. CDR1 and CDR2 from the germline V gene are LNHDA and SQIVND (reference sequence). The CDR3 DNA is TGTGCCAGTACCCCCTCGGACAGGGTACACACTGAAGCTTTCTTT. It yields the protein CASTPSDRVHTEAFF.

The chain couples TRBV30 to TRBJ2-5; 8 bases match TRBD2. The V segment lost 2 bases and the J segment 13 bases; nucleotides outside the gene matches: 15. Germline CDR1 is GTSNPN and CDR2 is SVGIG (reference sequence). The CDR3 is 14 amino acids. The CDR3 reads CAWSSITGTRGWYF. The CDR3 DNA reads as TGTGCCTGGAGTTCGATCACCGGGACTAGGGGGTGGTACTTC.

The J gene is TRBJ2-1, the V gene TRBV15; 9 bases are shared with TRBD2. V dropped 3 bases and J dropped 9; count of bases not matched to a gene: 12. There are 16 residues in the CDR3. Germline lookup yields CDR1 LNHNV and CDR2 YYDKDF (reference sequence). The CDR3 region is CATSSGAGGVLGEQFF. The CDR3 DNA reads as TGTGCCACCAGCAGTGGAGCGGGGGGCGTATTGGGTGAGCAGTTCTTC.

The CDR3 sequence is CASSGGDRGAEAFF. As DNA, the CDR3 is TGTGCCAGCAGTGGGGGGGACAGGGGCGCTGAAGCTTTCTTT. The chain links TRBV6-1 to TRBJ1-1, with 10 positions matching TRBD1. The germline gives CDR1 MNHNS, CDR2 SASEGT. The CDR3 totals 14 residues. The ends lost 4 bases at V and 6 bases at J; junction bases unmatched: 5.

V is TRBV30 and J is TRBJ2-7; tentative D call: TRBD1 (6 bases). Germline V CDR1 and CDR2: GTSNPN, SVGIG (reference sequence). This CDR3 region has 12 residues. The V gene lost 2 bases and the J gene lost 5 bases, with 10 bases spanning the gap. This CDR3 is CAWSSGADEQYF. The DNA of the CDR3 is TGTGCCTGGAGTTCAGGGGCAGACGAGCAGTACTTC.

The CDR3 nucleotides read TGTGCCAGCAGCCTTTCACAGGGGACTGAAGCTTTCTTT. Protein product: CASSLSQGTEAFF. The chain joins TRBV4-2 to TRBJ1-1, with 7 bases aligning to TRBD1. The CDR3 contains 13 residues. Germline trimming cut 4 bases from V and 5 bases from J; bases unmatched to any gene: 4. CDR1 is LGHNA and CDR2 is YNFKEQ in the germline V gene.

V and J are TRBV18 and TRBJ2-2; D remains unclear. V dropped 3 bases and J dropped 6 bases, with 14 bases sitting between them. Germline-derived CDR1 and CDR2 are KGHSH and LQKENI. CDR3 size: 15 residues. This chain's CDR3 is CASSPFQAVPGELFF. The CDR3 DNA reads as TGTGCCAGCTCACCTTTCCAGGCCGTTCCCGGGGAGCTGTTTTTT.

V gene TRBV15 combines with J gene TRBJ1-4, with D maybe TRBD1 (6 bases). V lost 8 bases and J lost 6, with 13 bases in between. Looked up from germline, CDR1 is LNHNV and CDR2 is YYDKDF (reference sequence). The CDR3 loop spans 13 amino acids. In DNA form, the CDR3 reads TGTGCCACCGCCAGCGGGACACATGAAAAACTGTTTTTT. Residues: CATASGTHEKLFF.

The chain links TRBV7-9 to TRBJ2-2; 9 bases align to TRBD1. Germline loops: CDR1 SEHNR, CDR2 FQNEAQ (reference sequence). CDR3 length: 14 residues. As DNA, the CDR3 is TGTTCCGTACAGGGGGCTTGGGACACCGGGGAGCTGTTTTTT. Its translation: CSVQGAWDTGELFF.

The chain employs TRBV5-1 and TRBJ2-3, with D unresolved. CDR1 and CDR2 from the germline V gene are SGHRS and YFSETQ. Trimming removed 2 bases at V and 0 bases at J, with 4 bases between. The CDR3 has 13 amino acids. The CDR3 here is CASSFLSTDTQYF. The CDR3 DNA sequence: TGCGCCAGCAGCTTCCTGAGCACAGATACGCAGTATTTT.

The V and J genes are TRBV7-2 and TRBJ1-2, with 7 bases identical to TRBD1. The J segment lost 7 bases and the V segment lost 2 bases, leaving 7 bases of the junction unmatched. The CDR3 runs 14 residues. Germline CDR1 SGHTA, CDR2 FQGNSA. CDR3 DNA: TGTGCCAGCAGCTTATCCGACAGGGCTCCTGGCTACACCTTC. Protein: CASSLSDRAPGYTF.

The chain combines TRBV20-1 with TRBJ1-5; no clear D. The CDR3 sequence is 11 residues long. Per germline, CDR1 DFQATT and CDR2 SNEGSKA (reference sequence). Trimming left V 5 bases short and J 12 bases short, with 14 bases between. The chain's CDR3 is CSAASALLQHF. In nucleotides, the CDR3 is TGCAGTGCTGCCAGTGCCCTGCTCCAGCATTTT.

J is TRBJ2-5 and V is TRBV7-3; unclear D gene. The CDR3 runs to 14 residues. Germline values: CDR1 SGHTA, CDR2 FQGTGA. Trimming took off 2 bases at V and 0 bases at J, with 7 bases between the two ends. CDR3 residues: CASSLDGHQETQYF. For the CDR3, the DNA is TGTGCCAGCAGCTTAGATGGGCACCAAGAGACCCAGTACTTC.

J is TRBJ2-5 and V is TRBV10-3, with 10 bases lining up with TRBD2. CDR3 length: 13 residues. Unmatched junction bases numbered 5, after V lost 10 bases and J lost 3 bases. Per the germline V gene, CDR1 is ENHRY and CDR2 is SYGVKD. The CDR3 reads CATSSGGEETQYF. In DNA, the CDR3 is TGTGCCACCTCGAGCGGGGGGGAAGAGACCCAGTACTTC.

The rearrangement uses TRBV2 and TRBJ1-5; 9 positions agree with TRBD1. The germline V gene has CDR1 SNHLY and CDR2 FYNNEI. This CDR3 has 15 amino acids. After removal of 7 bases from V and 3 bases from J, the junction contained 7 bases not matched to a gene. The CDR3 sequence is CASKGGQGLNQPQHF. CDR3 sequence (DNA): TGTGCCAGCAAGGGGGGACAGGGCCTCAATCAGCCCCAGCATTTT. Filled out from reference TRBV2 and TRBJ1-5, the complete variable domain reads EPEVTQTPSHQVTQMGQEVILRCVPISNHLYFYWYRQILGQKVEFLVSFYNNEISEKSEIFDDQFSVERPDGSNFTLKIRSTKLEDSAMYFCASKGGQGLNQPQHFGDGTRLSIL.

This chain uses TRBV2 with TRBJ1-1; 10 bases line up with TRBD1. Per the germline V gene, CDR1 is SNHLY and CDR2 is FYNNEI. V lost 5 bases, J lost 1 base, and 4 bases stayed unmatched. This CDR3 has 15 amino acids. The CDR3 loop reads CASSPGQGWNTEAFF. For the CDR3, the DNA is TGTGCCAGCAGTCCGGGACAGGGGTGGAACACTGAAGCTTTCTTT.

This clone was counted a few times. The chain carries TRBV4-1 and TRBJ1-1; D ambiguous. The CDR3 contains 16 residues. Germline V CDR1 and CDR2: MGHRA, YSYEKL. Trimming pared 0 bases from V and 4 bases from J, leaving 15 bases between. The CDR3 nucleotides read TGCGCCAGCAGCCAAGAGAGGGCTGGAGGCATCACTGAAGCTTTCTTT. Translating it yields CASSQERAGGITEAFF.